The 20 T cell receptor beta chains given below trace back to one sample, sequenced in a study of siplizumab effects on memory and regulatory T cells. Generated by immunoSEQ multiplex PCR, the TCRdb table keeps only in-frame clones and is missing some. The sample consists of roughly 110,000 clones, about 93% of them appearing once. Sample: non-Treg CD4+ T cells sorted from blood. These receptors all come from a human donor in good health.

This sequence joins TRBV10-3 and TRBJ1-1; D remains ambiguous. The CDR3 is made up of 15 amino acids. Deletions cut 2 bases from V and 1 base from J, with 11 bases between. Germline V CDR1 and CDR2: ENHRY, SYGVKD. The CDR3 nucleotides read TGTGCCATCAGTGAGAAGGGCCCAACGAACACTGAAGCTTTCTTT. As protein: CAISEKGPTNTEAFF.

V is TRBV11-2 and J is TRBJ1-1, with D uncertain. Trimming left V 5 bases short and J 4 bases short, with 11 bases between. The CDR3 is made up of 13 amino acids. Germline values: CDR1 SGHAT, CDR2 FQNNGV. The CDR3 reads CASSPRVGTEAFF. CDR3 in DNA: TGTGCCAGCAGCCCCCGAGTTGGCACTGAAGCTTTCTTT.

The V and J genes are TRBV6-1 and TRBJ2-3, with TRBD1 as a possible D gene (6 bases). V was pared by 4 bases and J by 7 bases, with 12 bases between. Germline-derived CDR1 and CDR2 are MNHNS and SASEGT. The CDR3 contains 13 residues. CDR3 in amino acids: CASSVTGPNTQYF. CDR3 sequence (DNA): TGTGCCAGCAGTGTTACAGGGCCGAATACGCAGTATTTT.

Concerning this clone itself: Different DNA sequences within this sample yield the same CDR3. This chain links TRBV10-3 with TRBJ2-1; 7 positions agree with TRBD2. The germline V gene has CDR1 ENHRY and CDR2 SYGVKD. The CDR3 runs 16 residues. J lost 0 bases, V lost 3 bases, and 5 bases had no gene match. The CDR3 DNA is TGTGCCATCAGTGAATCGGGGGGAGGCTCCTACAATGAGCAGTTCTTC. Translation: CAISESGGGSYNEQFF.

This rearrangement joins TRBV6-1 to TRBJ1-4; tentative D call: TRBD1 (5 bases). V was clipped by 1 base and J by 0 bases, with 9 bases between them. The CDR3 has 16 amino acids. CDR1 is MNHNS and CDR2 is SASEGT in the germline V gene. CDR3 loop: CASSEDRRSTNEKLFF. In DNA form, the CDR3 reads TGTGCCAGCAGTGAAGACAGGCGCTCAACTAATGAAAAACTGTTTTTT.

This rearrangement joins TRBV5-6 to TRBJ1-1, with D maybe TRBD1 (6 bases). The germline CDR1 and CDR2 sequences are SGHDT and YYEEEE. Trimming took off 4 bases at V and 10 bases at J, with 14 bases between the two ends. The CDR3 is 12 amino acids. CDR3 nucleotides: TGTGCCAGCAGCCACGGGACACTCGGAGCTTTCTTT. The encoded protein is CASSHGTLGAFF.

This sequence joins TRBV30 and TRBJ2-5, with D uncertain. Germline CDR1 is GTSNPN and CDR2 is SVGIG (reference sequence). V lost 1 base, J lost 4 bases, and 13 bases lay in between. The length of the CDR3 is 14 residues. The CDR3 bases are TGTGCCTGGAGTGGAAACCCAACCGGAGAGACCCAGTACTTC. Translated, it gives CAWSGNPTGETQYF. Full variable domain (outside the CDR3, taken from reference TRBV30 and TRBJ2-5): SQTIHQWPATLVQPVGSPLSLECTVEGTSNPNLYWYRQAAGRGLQLLFYSVGIGQISSEVPQNLSASRPQDRQFILSSKKLLLSDSGFYLCAWSGNPTGETQYFGPGTRLLVL.

This clone appeared a few times. The chain combines TRBV28 with TRBJ2-5; TRBD2 aligns across 12 bases. The CDR3 runs 16 residues. CDR1 is MDHEN, CDR2 SYDVKM, per germline. J was trimmed by 2 bases and V by 7 bases; bases with no gene match: 8. CDR3 sequence: CASKNGLAGFQETQYF. CDR3 DNA: TGTGCCAGCAAAAATGGACTAGCGGGGTTTCAAGAGACCCAGTACTTC.

The V gene is TRBV27, the J gene TRBJ1-6, with 9 bases aligning to TRBD1. V shed 6 bases and J 4 bases; nucleotides not matched to a gene: 7. Germline V gene sequence: CDR1 MNHEY, CDR2 SMNVEV (reference sequence). The CDR3 consists of 16 residues. This CDR3 reads CASRSGTGIYNSPLHF. DNA for the CDR3: TGTGCCAGCAGGTCCGGGACAGGGATTTATAATTCACCCCTCCACTTT.

The chain uses TRBV18 and TRBJ2-1; 11 bases are a match to TRBD2. Germline V gives CDR1 KGHSH, CDR2 LQKENI. Losses at the gene ends were 3 bases for V and 4 bases for J; bases not matched to a gene: 11. The CDR3 loop spans 18 amino acids. This CDR3 is CASSPLTLTSGTYNEQFF. CDR3 sequence (DNA): TGTGCCAGCTCACCCTTAACTCTGACTAGCGGGACTTACAATGAGCAGTTCTTC. Supplemented by reference TRBV18 and TRBJ2-1, the full variable domain reads NAGVMQNPRHLVRRRGQEARLRCSPMKGHSHVYWYRQLPEEGLKFMVYLQKENIIDESGMPKERFSAEFPKEGPSILRIQQVVRGDSAAYFCASSPLTLTSGTYNEQFFGPGTRLTVL.

The chain combines TRBV27 with TRBJ2-7; D is uncertain. CDR3 length: 14 amino acids. The V and J ends lost 0 bases and 2 bases respectively, with 8 bases between them. In germline, CDR1 is MNHEY, CDR2 SMNVEV (reference sequence). The CDR3: CASSLSTTTYEQYF. In DNA form, the CDR3 reads TGTGCCAGCAGTTTATCGACCACTACCTACGAGCAGTACTTC.

The V and J genes are TRBV29-1 and TRBJ1-1, with no clear D. The germline CDR1 and CDR2 sequences are SQVTM and ANQGSEA. Between the trimmed V and J ends, which lost 7 bases and 2 bases, there was a span of 5 bases. This CDR3 is built from 10 residues. CDR3 loop: CSGQNTEAFF. The DNA of the CDR3 is TGCAGCGGTCAAAACACTGAAGCTTTCTTT.

The DNA of the CDR3 is TGTGCCAGCTCACCCACAGGGGCTAACTATGGCTACACCTTC. This codes for CASSPTGANYGYTF. The rearrangement links TRBV18 to TRBJ1-2; 7 positions agree with TRBD1. The trim removed 3 bases at V and 0 bases at J, leaving 1 base unmatched. Looked up from germline, CDR1 is KGHSH and CDR2 is LQKENI. This CDR3 contains 14 residues.

The chain joins TRBV6-1 to TRBJ2-7, with 8 bases matching TRBD2. The trim removed 7 bases at V and 2 bases at J, leaving 10 bases unmatched. Germline V gene sequence: CDR1 MNHNS, CDR2 SASEGT. This CDR3 region has 15 residues. In DNA form, the CDR3 reads TGTGCCAGCATTCCGGGAGGGGGGGAAACCTACGAGCAGTACTTC. It encodes CASIPGGGETYEQYF.

The chain links TRBV20-1 to TRBJ2-7; the D is unclear. In germline, CDR1 is DFQATT, CDR2 SNEGSKA (reference sequence). Trimming stripped 6 bases from V and 0 bases from J, with 6 bases between. CDR3 length: 11 residues. As DNA, the CDR3 is TGCAGTGCAGGCGTCTCCTACGAGCAGTACTTC. This codes for CSAGVSYEQYF.

The chain is built from TRBV4-2 and TRBJ1-4; TRBD1 aligns across 7 bases. The ends lost 3 bases at V and 0 bases at J; junction bases unmatched: 10. Germline-derived CDR1 and CDR2 are LGHNA and YNFKEQ. The CDR3 loop spans 18 amino acids. CDR3 in amino acids: CASSQGQPADATNEKLFF. CDR3 nucleotides: TGTGCCAGCAGCCAGGGACAGCCCGCAGATGCAACTAATGAAAAACTGTTTTTT.

This clone has a handful of counts. The chain recombines TRBV2 with TRBJ1-2, with a tentative D call TRBD1 (5 bases). Germline loops: CDR1 SNHLY, CDR2 FYNNEI. V lost 3 bases to trimming and J lost 4 bases, with 9 bases between them. The CDR3 contains 13 residues. The CDR3 here is CASSEGDSYGYTF. Here the CDR3 DNA reads TGTGCCAGCAGTGAGGGCGACAGCTATGGCTACACCTTC.

The chain joins TRBV25-1 to TRBJ1-4; the D gene is possibly TRBD1 (6 bases). Germline lookup yields CDR1 MGHDK and CDR2 SYGVNS. Trimming took off 3 bases at V and 9 bases at J, with 17 bases between the two ends. This CDR3 spans 15 amino acids. CDR3 sequence reads: CASSDLDRDTKKLFF. The CDR3 bases are TGTGCCAGCAGTGATTTAGACCGGGACACCAAAAAACTGTTTTTT.

The chain combines TRBV6-5 with TRBJ1-1; D is possibly TRBD1 (6 bases). The CDR3 runs 15 residues. V lost 2 bases and J lost 1, with 11 bases in between. CDR1 is MNHEY and CDR2 is SVGAGI in the germline V gene. The CDR3 is CASSYLGAGNTEAFF. The CDR3, as DNA: TGTGCCAGCAGTTACCTGGGGGCGGGGAACACTGAAGCTTTCTTT.

The chain employs TRBV6-5 and TRBJ1-1, with D perhaps matching TRBD1 (6 bases). In germline, CDR1 is MNHEY, CDR2 SVGAGI. CDR3 size: 14 residues. The V end lost 10 bases, the J end lost 6 bases, and 21 bases lay between the germline ends. The CDR3 here is CAIFPSGHSAEAFF. As DNA, the CDR3 is TGTGCCATCTTTCCTTCGGGACATTCCGCTGAAGCTTTCTTT.